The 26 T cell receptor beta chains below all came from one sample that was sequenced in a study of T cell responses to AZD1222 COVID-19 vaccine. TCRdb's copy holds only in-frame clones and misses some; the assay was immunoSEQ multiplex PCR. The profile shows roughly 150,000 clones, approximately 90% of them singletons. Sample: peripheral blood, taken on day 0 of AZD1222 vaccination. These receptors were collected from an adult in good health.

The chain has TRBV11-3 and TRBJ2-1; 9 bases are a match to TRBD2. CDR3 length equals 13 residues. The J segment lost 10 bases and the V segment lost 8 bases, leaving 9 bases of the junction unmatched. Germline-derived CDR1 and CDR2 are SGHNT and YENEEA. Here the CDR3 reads CASAGGPLMEQFF. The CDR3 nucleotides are TGTGCCAGCGCGGGAGGGCCCCTCATGGAGCAGTTCTTC.

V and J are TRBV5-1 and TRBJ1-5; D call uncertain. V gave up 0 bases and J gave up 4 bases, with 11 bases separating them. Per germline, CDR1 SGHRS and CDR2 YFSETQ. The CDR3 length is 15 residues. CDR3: CASSLVSAPNQPQHF. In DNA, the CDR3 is TGCGCCAGCAGCTTGGTTTCGGCGCCAAATCAGCCCCAGCATTTT.

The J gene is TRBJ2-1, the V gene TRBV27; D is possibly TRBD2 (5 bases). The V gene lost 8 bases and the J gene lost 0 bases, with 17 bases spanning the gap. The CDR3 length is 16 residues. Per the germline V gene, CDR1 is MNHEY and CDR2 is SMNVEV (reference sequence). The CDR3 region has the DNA TGTGCCAGCCGCCTCGTGGGGAGTAGCTCCTACAATGAGCAGTTCTTC. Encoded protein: CASRLVGSSSYNEQFF.

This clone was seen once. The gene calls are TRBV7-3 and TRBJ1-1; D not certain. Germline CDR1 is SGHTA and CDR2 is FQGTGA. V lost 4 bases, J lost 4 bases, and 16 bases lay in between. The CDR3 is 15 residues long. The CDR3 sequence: CASSSLPDVSTEAFF. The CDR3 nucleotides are TGTGCCAGCAGCTCCCTCCCCGATGTGAGCACTGAAGCTTTCTTT.

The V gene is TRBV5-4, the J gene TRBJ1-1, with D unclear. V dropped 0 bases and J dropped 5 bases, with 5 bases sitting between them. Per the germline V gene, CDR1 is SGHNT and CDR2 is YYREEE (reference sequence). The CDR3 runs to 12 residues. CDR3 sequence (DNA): TGTGCCAGCAGCTTGGACTGGACTGAAGCTTTCTTT. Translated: CASSLDWTEAFF.

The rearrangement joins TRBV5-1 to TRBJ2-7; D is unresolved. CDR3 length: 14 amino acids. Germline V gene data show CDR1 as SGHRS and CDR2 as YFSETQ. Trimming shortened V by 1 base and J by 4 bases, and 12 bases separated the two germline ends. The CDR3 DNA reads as TGCGCCAGCAGCTTGATGTTTACGAGTTACGAGCAGTACTTC. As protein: CASSLMFTSYEQYF.

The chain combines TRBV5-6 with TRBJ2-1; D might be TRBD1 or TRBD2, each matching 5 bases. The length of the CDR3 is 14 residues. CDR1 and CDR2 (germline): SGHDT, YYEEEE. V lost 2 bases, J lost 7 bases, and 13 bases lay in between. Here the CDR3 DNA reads TGTGCCAGCAGCTTAGTGGGGACCTCGAATGAGCAGTTCTTC. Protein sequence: CASSLVGTSNEQFF.

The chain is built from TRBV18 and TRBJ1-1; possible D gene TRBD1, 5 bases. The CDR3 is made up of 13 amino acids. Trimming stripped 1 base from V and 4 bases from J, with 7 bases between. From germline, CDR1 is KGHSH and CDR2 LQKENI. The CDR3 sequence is CASSPQGSTEAFF. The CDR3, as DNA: TGTGCCAGCTCACCACAGGGGAGCACTGAAGCTTTCTTT. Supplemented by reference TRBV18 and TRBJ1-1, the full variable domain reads NAGVMQNPRHLVRRRGQEARLRCSPMKGHSHVYWYRQLPEEGLKFMVYLQKENIIDESGMPKERFSAEFPKEGPSILRIQQVVRGDSAAYFCASSPQGSTEAFFGQGTRLTVV.

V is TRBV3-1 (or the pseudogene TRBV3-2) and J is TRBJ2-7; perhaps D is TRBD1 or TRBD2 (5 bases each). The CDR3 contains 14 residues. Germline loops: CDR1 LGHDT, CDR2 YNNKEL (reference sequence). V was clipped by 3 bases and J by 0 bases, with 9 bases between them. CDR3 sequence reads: CASSHPRGSYEQYF. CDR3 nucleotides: TGTGCCAGCAGCCATCCGAGGGGCTCCTACGAGCAGTACTTC.

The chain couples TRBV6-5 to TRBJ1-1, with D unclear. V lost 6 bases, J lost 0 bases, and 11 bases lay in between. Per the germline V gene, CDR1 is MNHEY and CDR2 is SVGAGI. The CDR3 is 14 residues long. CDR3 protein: CASRRVGMNTEAFF. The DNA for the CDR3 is TGTGCCAGCAGGAGAGTCGGTATGAACACTGAAGCTTTCTTT.

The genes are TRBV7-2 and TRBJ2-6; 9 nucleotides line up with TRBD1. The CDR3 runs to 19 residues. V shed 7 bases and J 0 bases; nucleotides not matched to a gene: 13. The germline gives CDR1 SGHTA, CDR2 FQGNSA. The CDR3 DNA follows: TGTGCCAGCATTTTAGGGGGGGACAGGGCTATCTCTGGGGCCAACGTCCTGACTTTC. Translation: CASILGGDRAISGANVLTF.

The CDR3 loop reads CASSPMGVSQETQYF. The CDR3 coding sequence is TGTGCCAGCAGCCCCATGGGTGTCAGCCAAGAGACCCAGTACTTC. This rearrangement joins TRBV9 to TRBJ2-5; no definite D call. This CDR3 region has 15 residues. CDR1 and CDR2 (germline): SGDLS, YYNGEE. V lost 4 bases and J lost 1, with 14 bases in between.

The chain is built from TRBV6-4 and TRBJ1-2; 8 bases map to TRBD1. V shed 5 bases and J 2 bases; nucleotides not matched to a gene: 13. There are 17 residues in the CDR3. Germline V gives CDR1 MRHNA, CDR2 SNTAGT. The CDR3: CASSLGQGRDCNYGYTF. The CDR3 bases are TGTGCCAGCAGTTTAGGACAGGGAAGGGATTGCAACTATGGCTACACCTTC.

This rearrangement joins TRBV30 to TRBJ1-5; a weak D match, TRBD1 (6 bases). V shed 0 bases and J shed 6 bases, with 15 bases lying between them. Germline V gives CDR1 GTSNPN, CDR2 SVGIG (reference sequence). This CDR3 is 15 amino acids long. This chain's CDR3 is CAWSVGVQGSQPQHF. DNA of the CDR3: TGTGCCTGGAGTGTAGGGGTACAGGGAAGTCAGCCCCAGCATTTT.

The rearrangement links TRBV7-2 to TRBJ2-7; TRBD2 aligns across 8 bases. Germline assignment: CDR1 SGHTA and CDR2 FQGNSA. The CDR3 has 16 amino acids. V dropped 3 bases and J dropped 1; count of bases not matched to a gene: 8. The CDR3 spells CASSFAPRLASYEQYF. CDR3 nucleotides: TGTGCCAGCAGCTTTGCCCCGAGACTAGCGTCCTACGAGCAGTACTTC.

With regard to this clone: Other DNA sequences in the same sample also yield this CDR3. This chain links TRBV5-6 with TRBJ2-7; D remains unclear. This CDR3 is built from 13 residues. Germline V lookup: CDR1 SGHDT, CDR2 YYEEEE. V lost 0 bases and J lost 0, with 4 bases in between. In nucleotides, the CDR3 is TGTGCCAGCAGCTTGGTAGACTCCTACGAGCAGTACTTC. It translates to CASSLVDSYEQYF.

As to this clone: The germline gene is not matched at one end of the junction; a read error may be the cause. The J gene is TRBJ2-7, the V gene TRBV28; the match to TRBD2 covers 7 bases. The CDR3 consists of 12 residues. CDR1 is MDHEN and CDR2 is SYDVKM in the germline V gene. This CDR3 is CASRSPGGLAGF. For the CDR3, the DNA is TGTGCCAGCAGATCTCCCGGGGGATTAGCGGGCTTC.

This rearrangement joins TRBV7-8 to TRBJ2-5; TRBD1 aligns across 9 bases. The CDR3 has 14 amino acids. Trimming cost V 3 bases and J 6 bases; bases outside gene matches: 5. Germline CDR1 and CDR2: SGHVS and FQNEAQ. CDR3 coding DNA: TGTGCCAGCAGCTTGGGGACAGGGATGAAGACCCAGTACTTC. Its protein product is CASSLGTGMKTQYF.

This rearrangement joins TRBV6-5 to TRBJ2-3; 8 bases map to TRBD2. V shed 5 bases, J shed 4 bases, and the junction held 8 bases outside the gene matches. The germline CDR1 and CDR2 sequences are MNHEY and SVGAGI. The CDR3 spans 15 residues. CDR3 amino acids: CASSQSGRGSDTQYF. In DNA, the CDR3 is TGTGCCAGCAGTCAAAGCGGGAGAGGGTCAGATACGCAGTATTTT.

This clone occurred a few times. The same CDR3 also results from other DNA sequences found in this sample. The CDR3 sequence: CASGLGGSYGYTF. The CDR3 DNA reads TGTGCTAGTGGTTTGGGGGGGAGCTATGGCTACACCTTC. The chain uses TRBV12-5 and TRBJ1-2, with D possibly matching TRBD1 (5 bases). The germline V gene encodes CDR1 LGHNT and CDR2 FRNRAP. Trimming shortened V by 1 base and J by 4 bases, and 7 bases separated the two germline ends. The CDR3 consists of 13 residues. Filled out from reference TRBV12-5 and TRBJ1-2, the complete variable domain reads DARVTQTPRHKVTEMGQEVTMRCQPILGHNTVFWYRQTMMQGLELLAYFRNRAPLDDSGMPKDRFSAEMPDATLATLKIQPSEPRDSAVYFCASGLGGSYGYTFGSGTRLTVV.

CDR3 amino acids: CASRDLGPGEQYF. CDR3 bases: TGTGCCAGCAGAGACTTAGGGCCGGGCGAGCAGTACTTC. V gene TRBV21-1 combines with J gene TRBJ2-7. TRBV21-1 is shown as a pseudogene. This CDR3 contains 13 residues.

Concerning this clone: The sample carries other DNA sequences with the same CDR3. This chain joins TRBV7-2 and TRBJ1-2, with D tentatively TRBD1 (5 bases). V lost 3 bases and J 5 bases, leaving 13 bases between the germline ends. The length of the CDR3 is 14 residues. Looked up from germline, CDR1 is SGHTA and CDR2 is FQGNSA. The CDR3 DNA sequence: TGTGCCAGCAGCTTGGTTAGAGGGGATTATGGCTACACCTTC. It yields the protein CASSLVRGDYGYTF.

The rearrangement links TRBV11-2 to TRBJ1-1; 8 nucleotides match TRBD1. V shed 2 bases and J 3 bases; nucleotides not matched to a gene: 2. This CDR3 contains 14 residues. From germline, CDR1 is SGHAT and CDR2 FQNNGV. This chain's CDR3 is CASSLNRGDTEAFF. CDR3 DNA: TGTGCCAGCAGCTTAAACAGGGGGGACACTGAAGCTTTCTTT.

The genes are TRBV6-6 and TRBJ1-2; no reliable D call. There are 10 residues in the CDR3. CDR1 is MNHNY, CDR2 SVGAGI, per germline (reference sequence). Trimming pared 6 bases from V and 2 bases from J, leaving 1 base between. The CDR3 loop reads CASSNYGYTF. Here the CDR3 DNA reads TGTGCCAGCAGCAACTATGGCTACACCTTC.

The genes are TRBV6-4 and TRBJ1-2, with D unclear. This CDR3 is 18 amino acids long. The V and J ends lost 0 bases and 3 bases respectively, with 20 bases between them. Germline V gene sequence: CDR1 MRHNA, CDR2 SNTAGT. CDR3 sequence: CASSDSEGWVKVDYGYTF. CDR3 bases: TGTGCCAGCAGTGACTCTGAGGGTTGGGTAAAGGTCGACTATGGCTACACCTTC.

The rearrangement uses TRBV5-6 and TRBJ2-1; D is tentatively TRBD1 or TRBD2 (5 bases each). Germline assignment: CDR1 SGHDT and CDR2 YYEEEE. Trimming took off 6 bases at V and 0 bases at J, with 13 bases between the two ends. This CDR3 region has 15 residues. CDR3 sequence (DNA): TGTGCCAGCACCTCTGGGGGTAGCTCCTACAATGAGCAGTTCTTC. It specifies CASTSGGSSYNEQFF.